These T cell receptor beta chains were read from a single sample in a study of CD8+ T cells in alopecia areata. Clones were sequenced by immunoSEQ multiplex PCR, and TCRdb holds only the in-frame ones, with some missing. The sample consists of about 200,000 clones, 58% of them appearing once. The source was CD4+ T cells sorted from blood, collected at week 24, from a patient treated with tofacitinib. These receptors all stem from a human donor with alopecia areata. CDR3s include the opening cysteine and the closing phenylalanine or tryptophan. The order of the fields is J gene, V gene, CDR3 protein.

j_gene: TRBJ2-5
v_gene: TRBV29-1
CDR3aa: CSTSPQETQYF

j_gene: TRBJ2-7
v_gene: TRBV7-9
CDR3aa: CASSLVGMVSEQYF

j_gene: TRBJ1-2
v_gene: TRBV4-3
CDR3aa: CASSQTTGVEGYTF

j_gene: TRBJ2-3
v_gene: TRBV5-1
CDR3aa: CASSSTAGLSTDTQYF

j_gene: TRBJ2-5
v_gene: TRBV5-1
CDR3aa: CASSLGTSGQETQYF

j_gene: TRBJ2-3
v_gene: TRBV7-9
CDR3aa: CASSLAVGVTDTQYF

j_gene: TRBJ2-1
v_gene: TRBV2
CDR3aa: CASSQDLWSSYNEQFF

j_gene: TRBJ2-1
v_gene: TRBV6-5
CDR3aa: CASSKQGGNEQFF

j_gene: TRBJ2-1
v_gene: TRBV2
CDR3aa: CASSVLGLAGDGSNEQFF

j_gene: TRBJ1-3
v_gene: TRBV15
CDR3aa: CATTGSTSGNTIYF

j_gene: TRBJ1-1
v_gene: TRBV4-2
CDR3aa: CASSQDRITEAFF

j_gene: TRBJ1-6
v_gene: TRBV18
CDR3aa: CASSPRGQPNSPLHF

j_gene: TRBJ2-1
v_gene: TRBV4-3
CDR3aa: CASSQAPAGGRAHEQFF

j_gene: TRBJ2-7
v_gene: TRBV5-6
CDR3aa: CASSFVGEQYF

j_gene: TRBJ2-3
v_gene: TRBV5-1
CDR3aa: CASSLKLASTDTQYF

j_gene: TRBJ2-5
v_gene: TRBV9
CDR3aa: CASSRDSRGETQYF

j_gene: TRBJ2-5
v_gene: TRBV15
CDR3aa: CATSRVLEETQYF

j_gene: TRBJ2-3
v_gene: TRBV6-6
CDR3aa: CASSYSRPADTQYF